This T cell receptor (beta chain) is drawn from a study of T-cell memory formation after mild COVID-19. Study outcomes and limitations: CD8+ contracting clones occupied EMRA, while CD4+ ones occupied mainly CM and EM. Clones contracting day 15 to 85 were balanced CD4/CD8; later expanders leaned CD4+. Second-wave clones with a day 37 peak had unconfirmed SARS-CoV-2 specificity.

Note on this clonotype: Antigen: not known.

CDR1 and CDR2 (germline): MNHNS, SASEGT. This CDR3 is 13 amino acids long. Trimming took off 2 bases at V and 7 bases at J, with 9 bases between the two ends. TCRdb reprocessed the 5' RACE reads via MiXCR and lists one record per CDR3 protein. The profile covers 120,000 or so distinct CDR3 sequences, with around 15% appearing a single time and 4.5% to 6.5% taken by the ten largest. The sequencing sample was made of PBMCs or a T cell subset sorted from them (not recorded which). V and J are TRBV6-1 and TRBJ2-1; possibly TRBD1 for D (5 bases). This TCR derives from a man aged 18 to 35 who had mild COVID-19 (a few samples of this study predate the infection). Cell type and time point are not known. The CDR3 nucleotides are TGTGCCAGCAGTGAACAGGGTAGGAATGAGCAGTTCTTC. Translated, it gives CASSEQGRNEQFF.